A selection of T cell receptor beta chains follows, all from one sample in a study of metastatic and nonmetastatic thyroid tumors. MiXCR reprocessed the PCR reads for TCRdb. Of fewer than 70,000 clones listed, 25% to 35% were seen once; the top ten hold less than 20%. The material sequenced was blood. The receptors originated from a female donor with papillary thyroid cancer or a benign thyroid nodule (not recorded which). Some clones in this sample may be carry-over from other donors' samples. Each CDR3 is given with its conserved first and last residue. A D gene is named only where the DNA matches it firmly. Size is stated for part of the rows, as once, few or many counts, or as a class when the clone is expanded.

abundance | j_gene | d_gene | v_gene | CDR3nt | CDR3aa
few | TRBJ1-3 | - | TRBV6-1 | TGTGCCAGCACCACAGGGCGCGGTTGGCCTGGAAACACCATATATTTT | CASTTGRGWPGNTIYF
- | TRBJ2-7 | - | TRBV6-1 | TGTGCCATCCCTACCCCTTCAGGGCACTACGAGCAGTACTTC | CAIPTPSGHYEQYF
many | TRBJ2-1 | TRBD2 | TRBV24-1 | TGTGCCACCAGTGATACTCCGGGACTAGCGGGAGGATGGGAGCAGTTCTTC | CATSDTPGLAGGWEQFF
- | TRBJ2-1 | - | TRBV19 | TGTGCCAGTAGTATTCCGAGGGCTTCCTCCAATGAGCAGTTCTTC | CASSIPRASSNEQFF
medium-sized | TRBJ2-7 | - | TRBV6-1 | TGTGCCAGCAAACTGGGGGTGCTGTACTTC | CASKLGVLYF
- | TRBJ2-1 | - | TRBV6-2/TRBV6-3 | TGTGCCAGCAGTTACTCGATTACGCGGCGGTCTCGCAATGAGCAGTTCTTC | CASSYSITRRSRNEQFF
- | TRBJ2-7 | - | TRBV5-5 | TGTGCCAGCAGCTTATTACGGGGTCAGTTATTTTACGAGCAGTACTTC | CASSLLRGQLFYEQYF
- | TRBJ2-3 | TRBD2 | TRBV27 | TGTGCCAGCAGTTTAGCGGGAGGTCCAGATACGCAGTATTTT | CASSLAGGPDTQYF
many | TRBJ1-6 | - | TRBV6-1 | TGTGCCAGCAGTAAAACGACCGGCCCGGGGGGGCCCCTCCACTTT | CASSKTTGPGGPLHF
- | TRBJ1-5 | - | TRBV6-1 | TGTGCCAGCAGTGAAGCGGAGGGGGGGAATCAGCCCCAGCATTTT | CASSEAEGGNQPQHF
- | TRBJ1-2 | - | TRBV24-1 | TGTGCCACCATTCTACAGGGATCCAACTATGGCTACACCTTC | CATILQGSNYGYTF
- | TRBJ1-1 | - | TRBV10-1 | TGCGCCAGCAGTGGGACGTTTAACACTGAAGCTTTCTTT | CASSGTFNTEAFF
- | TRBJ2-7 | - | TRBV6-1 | TGTGCCAGCAGTCAGACCTTGGACCGGTCGGAGCAGTACTTC | CASSQTLDRSEQYF
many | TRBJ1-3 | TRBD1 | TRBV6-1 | TGTGCCAGCAGTCCCGGGACAGTACCTCTCTCTGGAAACACCATATATTTT | CASSPGTVPLSGNTIYF
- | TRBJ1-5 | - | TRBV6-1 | TGTGCCAGCAGTGAAGAGTGGGGAGGGTTGGAGCCCCAGCATTTT | CASSEEWGGLEPQHF
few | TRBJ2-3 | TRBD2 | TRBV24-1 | TGTGCCACCAGCCAGGGACTAGCGGGAGGGAACACAGATACGCAGTATTTT | CATSQGLAGGNTDTQYF
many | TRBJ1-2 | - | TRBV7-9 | TGTGCCAGTGAAGATCATCAAGGACAGTACTATGGCTACACCTTC | CASEDHQGQYYGYTF
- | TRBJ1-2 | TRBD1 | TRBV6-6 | TGTGCCAGCAGTTACTCGATAACAGGGGGCGCAGAATTCCGGGGCTACACCTTC | CASSYSITGGAEFRGYTF
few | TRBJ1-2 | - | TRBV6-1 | TGTGCCAGCCGCGAGGGGGGCAGGGGCTACACCTTC | CASREGGRGYTF
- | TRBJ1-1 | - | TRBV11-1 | TGTGCCAGCAGCCCGTACGACAGGACTTTCCGTGAAGCTTTCTTT | CASSPYDRTFREAFF
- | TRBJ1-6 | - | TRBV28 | TGTGCCAGCAGTCCGGACCCGAACCCTAATTCACCCCTCCACTTT | CASSPDPNPNSPLHF
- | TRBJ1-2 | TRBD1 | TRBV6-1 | TGTGCCAGCAGTTTACAGGGGGGACCTTATGGCTACACCTTC | CASSLQGGPYGYTF
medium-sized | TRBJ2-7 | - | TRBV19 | TGTGCCAGTAGTTCACAGGCGCACTACGAGCAGTACTTC | CASSSQAHYEQYF
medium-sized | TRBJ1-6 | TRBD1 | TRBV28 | TGTGCCAGCAGGGGCGGACAGGGAAATAATTCACCCCTCCACTTT | CASRGGQGNNSPLHF
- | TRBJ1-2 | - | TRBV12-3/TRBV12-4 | TGTGCCAGCGGGAGGAGGTTGTATGGCTACACCTTC | CASGRRLYGYTF
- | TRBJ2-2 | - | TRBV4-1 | TGCGCCAGCAGCCAAGTCCGGAGGGAGCTGTTTTTT | CASSQVRRELFF
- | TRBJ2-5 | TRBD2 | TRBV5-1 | TGCGCCAGCAGCTTAGCCGGGACTACAGAGACCCAGTACTTC | CASSLAGTTETQYF
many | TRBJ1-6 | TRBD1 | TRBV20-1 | TGCAGTGCCACACAGGGGCTGGAGTCACCCCTCCACTTT | CSATQGLESPLHF
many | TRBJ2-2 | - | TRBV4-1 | TGCGCCAGCAGCCAAGCTGCCATTAACACCGGGGAGCTGTTTTTT | CASSQAAINTGELFF
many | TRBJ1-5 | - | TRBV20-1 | TGCAGTGTGGGGCCTTTCGGGCAGCCCCAGCATTTT | CSVGPFGQPQHF
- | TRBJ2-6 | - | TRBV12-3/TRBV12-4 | TGTGCCAGCAGCCCGCTAGCTGCGGGGGCCAACGTCCTGACTTTC | CASSPLAAGANVLTF
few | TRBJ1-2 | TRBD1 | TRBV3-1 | TGTGCCAGGAGGGCAGGGGGCAACACCTTC | CARRAGGNTF
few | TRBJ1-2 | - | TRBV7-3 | TGTGCCAGCAGCTTAGTGGACACTAACTATGGCTACACCTTC | CASSLVDTNYGYTF
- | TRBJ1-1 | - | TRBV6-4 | TGTGCCAGCAGACCACTGGAGCTGTTGAACACTGAAGCTTTCTTT | CASRPLELLNTEAFF
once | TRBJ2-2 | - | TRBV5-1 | TGCGCCAGGCCGGGACCACCCACCGGGGAGCTGTTTTTT | CARPGPPTGELFF
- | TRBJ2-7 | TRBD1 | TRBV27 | TGTGCCAGCAGTGTAAGACAGGGGAGCTACGAGCAGTACTTC | CASSVRQGSYEQYF
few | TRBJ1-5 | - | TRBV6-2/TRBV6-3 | TGTGCCAGCAGTAGGGAACCCGGGACCCACCACCAGCCCCAGCATTTT | CASSREPGTHHQPQHF
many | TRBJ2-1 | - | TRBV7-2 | TGTGCCAGTGGGCGGTCTAGCGCAGGGGATGAGCAGTTCTTC | CASGRSSAGDEQFF
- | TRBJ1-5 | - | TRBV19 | TGTGCCACCACCGGGGGGGCCGGTTATAGCAATCAGCCCCAGCATTTT | CATTGGAGYSNQPQHF
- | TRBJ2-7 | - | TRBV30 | TGTGCCTGGAGTAGGGAGAACGAGCAGTACTTC | CAWSRENEQYF
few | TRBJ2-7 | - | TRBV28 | TGTGCCAGCACCGACCCAGGGTTAAGCTCCTACGAGCAGTACTTC | CASTDPGLSSYEQYF
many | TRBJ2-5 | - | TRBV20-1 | TGCAGTGCTAGAGTACCAAGTTCGGAGACCCAGTACTTC | CSARVPSSETQYF
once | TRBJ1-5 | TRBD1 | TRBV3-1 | TGTGCCAGCAGCCATGGGCAGGGGGCATTTATCAGTCAGCCCCAGCATTTT | CASSHGQGAFISQPQHF
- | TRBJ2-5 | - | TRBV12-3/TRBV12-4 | TGTGCCAGCTCGGACAGCATCCAAGAGACCCAGTACTTC | CASSDSIQETQYF
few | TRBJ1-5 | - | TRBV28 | TGTGCCAGCAGTTTCATTGGAGAGCCCCAGCATTTT | CASSFIGEPQHF